A single sample is the source of the 22 T cell receptor beta chains below, sequenced in a study of blood T cell repertoires in COVID-19 (dated by TCRdb to 2018 to 2020). The protocol used for the library was the immunoSEQ multiplex PCR assay. TCRdb carries this immuneACCESS record with in-frame sequences only. Its versions omit some clonotypes, under half of them owing to an unresolved V gene in the studies checked, with the rest unexplained. Across this sample there are some 390,000 clones, with about nine tenths seen only once. 1.7% of the sample belongs to the ten largest clones. What was sequenced was PBMCs or T cells enriched from blood (not recorded which). All receptors derive from a woman aged 25 to 45 who had recovered from COVID-19.

This chain links TRBV5-1 with TRBJ2-7; 10 nucleotides match TRBD1. The CDR3 is made up of 14 amino acids. V lost 2 bases to trimming and J lost 5 bases; unmatched junction nucleotides: 4. The germline V gene encodes CDR1 SGHRS and CDR2 YFSETQ. The CDR3 sequence: CASSLSGTGDEQYF. In DNA form, the CDR3 reads TGCGCCAGCAGCTTAAGTGGGACAGGGGACGAGCAGTACTTC.

V gene TRBV4-3 combines with J gene TRBJ1-1, with D uncertain. The germline V gene has CDR1 LGHNA and CDR2 YSLEER. Trimming stripped 3 bases from V and 8 bases from J, with 25 bases between. CDR3 length equals 17 residues. The CDR3 nucleotides are TGCGCCAGCAGCCAGGGAGGATCAGGCGAAATCCGGAGAGAAGCTTTCTTT. This codes for CASSQGGSGEIRREAFF.

This chain joins TRBV18 and TRBJ1-5; possible D gene TRBD1, 6 bases. Germline V gives CDR1 KGHSH, CDR2 LQKENI. The CDR3 is made up of 13 amino acids. V lost 8 bases, J lost 7 bases, and 15 bases lay in between. The CDR3 is CASKAGVRQPQHF. CDR3 coding DNA: TGTGCCAGCAAAGCAGGGGTCAGGCAGCCCCAGCATTTT.

This chain connects TRBV2 to TRBJ1-5; 7 bases align to TRBD1. The CDR3 has 15 residues. V lost 8 bases, J lost 0 bases, and 7 bases stayed unmatched. The V gene's germline CDR1 is SNHLY and CDR2 FYNNEI. The CDR3 DNA is TGTGCCAGCGGAACCGGGACAGCTAGCAATCAGCCCCAGCATTTT. Encoded protein: CASGTGTASNQPQHF.

This chain joins TRBV3-1 (or the pseudogene TRBV3-2) and TRBJ1-2; 11 bases fit TRBD1. After removal of 6 bases from V and 5 bases from J, the junction contained 8 bases not matched to a gene. The CDR3 is 15 amino acids. CDR1 is LGHDT, CDR2 YNNKEL, per germline (reference sequence). The CDR3: CASRGGTGGRYGYTF. CDR3 nucleotides: TGTGCCAGCAGAGGAGGGACAGGGGGACGTTATGGCTACACCTTC.

About this clone itself: The same CDR3 arises from other DNA sequences in this sample as well. V is TRBV7-9 and J is TRBJ1-3; tentative D call: TRBD1 (5 bases). Germline V CDR1 and CDR2: SEHNR, FQNEAQ (reference sequence). Trimming removed 1 base from V and 1 base from J, with 8 bases in between. This CDR3 spans 15 amino acids. CDR3 protein: CASSLGGSSGNTIYF. The CDR3 DNA follows: TGTGCCAGCAGCTTAGGGGGCAGTTCTGGAAACACCATATATTTT. The full variable domain, with the rest looked up from reference TRBV7-9 and TRBJ1-3, is DTGVSQNPRHKITKRGQNVTFRCDPISEHNRLYWYRQTLGQGPEFLTYFQNEAQLEKSRLLSDRFSAERPKGSFSTLEIQRTEQGDSAMYLCASSLGGSSGNTIYFGEGSWLTVV.

This chain links TRBV7-2 with TRBJ1-5; 8 bases line up with TRBD1. V trimming: 3 bases; J trimming: 3 bases; junction bases outside the gene matches: 7. From germline, CDR1 is SGHTA and CDR2 FQGNSA. The CDR3 has 16 amino acids. The CDR3 here is CASSFVTGAYNQPQHF. CDR3 nucleotides: TGTGCCAGCAGCTTTGTGACAGGGGCGTACAATCAGCCCCAGCATTTT.

V usage is TRBV24-1 and J usage is TRBJ2-5; 7 bases match TRBD1. Germline V CDR1 and CDR2: KGHDR, SFDVKD. V shed 3 bases and J 7 bases; nucleotides not matched to a gene: 19. The CDR3 runs 18 residues. Here the CDR3 DNA reads TGTGCCACCAGTGATATTAATGACAGGGATGGCCAGCTCGGGACCCAGTACTTC. Translation: CATSDINDRDGQLGTQYF.

The genes are TRBV2 and TRBJ1-1; TRBD1 might be the D (5 bases). Germline assignment: CDR1 SNHLY and CDR2 FYNNEI. The V and J ends lost 2 bases and 1 base respectively, with 11 bases between them. This CDR3 has 15 amino acids. DNA of the CDR3: TGTGCCAGCAGTGAATTCACTCAGGGGAACACTGAAGCTTTCTTT. It translates to CASSEFTQGNTEAFF.

The genes are TRBV4-3 and TRBJ1-6, with D perhaps TRBD1 (6 bases). The V end was cut by 0 bases, the J end by 8 bases, with 11 bases between. Germline CDR1 is LGHNA and CDR2 is YSLEER. The CDR3 contains 15 residues. The CDR3 coding sequence is TGCGCCAGCAGCCAAGATCGGGGGGGCTATTCACCCCTCCACTTT. Translating gives CASSQDRGGYSPLHF.

V gene TRBV5-1 combines with J gene TRBJ2-1, with 7 bases that match TRBD2. V gave up 7 bases and J gave up 5 bases; unmatched junction bases: 15. In germline, CDR1 is SGHRS, CDR2 YFSETQ. The CDR3 contains 16 residues. This CDR3 reads CASSLQPAGTHNEQFF. CDR3 DNA: TGCGCCAGCTCCCTTCAACCAGCGGGGACCCACAATGAGCAGTTCTTC.

The chain combines TRBV27 with TRBJ2-7; the match to TRBD1 covers 12 bases. V dropped 5 bases and J dropped 2; count of bases not matched to a gene: 16. CDR3 length equals 19 residues. In germline, CDR1 is MNHEY, CDR2 SMNVEV (reference sequence). This CDR3 reads CASSGRDRGRVGVTYEQYF. The CDR3, as DNA: TGTGCCAGCAGTGGAAGGGACAGGGGGCGGGTCGGTGTCACCTACGAGCAGTACTTC.

The rearrangement joins TRBV24-1 to TRBJ2-2; D is possibly TRBD1 (5 bases). Trimming took 10 bases from V and 8 from J, leaving 10 bases between them. This CDR3 is built from 11 residues. Germline CDR1 reads KGHDR; CDR2 reads SFDVKD. The CDR3 sequence: CATSRQGELFF. The CDR3 DNA reads as TGTGCCACTTCACGACAGGGGGAGCTGTTTTTT.

This clone was picked up a small number of times. This same CDR3 is encoded by further DNA sequences in the sample. J is TRBJ2-7 and V is TRBV12-3 or TRBV12-4, with TRBD1 matching 8 bases. V was clipped by 6 bases and J by 3 bases; unmatched bases: 4. The CDR3 has 13 amino acids. The DNA of the CDR3 is TGTGCCAGCAGAAGACAGGGGAGCTACGAGCAGTACTTC. This encodes CASRRQGSYEQYF.

V and J are TRBV4-2 and TRBJ1-1, with D hard to call. This CDR3 region has 14 residues. The germline gives CDR1 LGHNA, CDR2 YNFKEQ. V lost 0 bases to trimming and J lost 2 bases, with 7 bases between them. CDR3 in DNA: TGTGCCAGCAGCCAAGATGCAACTAACACTGAAGCTTTCTTT. As protein: CASSQDATNTEAFF.

In nucleotides, the CDR3 is TGTGCCAGCAGGGGCCCATACAGGGGACGAGATGAAGCTTTCTTT. This translates into CASRGPYRGRDEAFF. V usage is TRBV6-5 and J usage is TRBJ1-1, with 7 bases identical to TRBD1. CDR3 length equals 15 residues. With V trimmed by 6 bases and J by 7 bases, 14 bases remained unmatched. Germline V gives CDR1 MNHEY, CDR2 SVGAGI.

V usage is TRBV5-5 and J usage is TRBJ1-3, with 9 bases identical to TRBD1. Trimming at V came to 4 bases and at J to 8 bases, leaving 7 bases not matched to a gene. CDR1 SGHKS and CDR2 YYEKEE come from the germline V gene (reference sequence). This CDR3 has 14 residues. This chain's CDR3 is CASSQGQGPDTIYF. The CDR3 DNA reads as TGTGCCAGCAGCCAAGGACAGGGGCCTGACACCATATATTTT.

J is TRBJ1-2 and V is TRBV12-3 or TRBV12-4; D is uncertain. V was cut by 3 bases and J by 3 bases, with 8 bases left in between. This CDR3 contains 13 residues. CDR3 residues: CASSLMVDYGYTF. The CDR3 DNA is TGTGCCAGCAGTTTGATGGTAGACTATGGCTACACCTTC.

The V and J genes are TRBV7-2 and TRBJ1-3; D remains ambiguous. The CDR3 consists of 17 residues. In germline, CDR1 is SGHTA, CDR2 FQGNSA. V was trimmed by 1 base and J by 0 bases, leaving 13 bases between them. The CDR3 DNA reads TGTGCCAGCAGCTTAGTCGCAACTAGCCTCTCTGGAAACACCATATATTTT. It encodes CASSLVATSLSGNTIYF.

The genes are TRBV7-9 and TRBJ1-1; 8 bases fit TRBD1. Germline V CDR1 and CDR2: SEHNR, FQNEAQ (reference sequence). The V gene end was trimmed by 5 bases and the J gene end by 4 bases; junction bases not matched to a gene: 3. This CDR3 is built from 13 residues. CDR3 DNA sequence: TGTGCCAGCAGCCGAACAGGGGGCACTGAAGCTTTCTTT. This codes for CASSRTGGTEAFF. Full variable domain (remainder filled in from reference TRBV7-9 and TRBJ1-1): DTGVSQNPRHKITKRGQNVTFRCDPISEHNRLYWYRQTLGQGPEFLTYFQNEAQLEKSRLLSDRFSAERPKGSFSTLEIQRTEQGDSAMYLCASSRTGGTEAFFGQGTRLTVV.

This chain joins TRBV19 and TRBJ2-7; TRBD2 agrees at 7 bases. Germline trimming cut 0 bases from V and 2 bases from J; bases unmatched to any gene: 10. The CDR3 runs 17 residues. Germline CDR1 reads LNHDA; CDR2 reads SQIVND (reference sequence). CDR3 sequence (DNA): TGTGCCAGTAGTATAGACCCAGGACGCGGGAGAGCCTACGAGCAGTACTTC. This encodes CASSIDPGRGRAYEQYF. The complete variable domain, with remaining parts taken from reference TRBV19 and TRBJ2-7, reads DGGITQSPKYLFRKEGQNVTLSCEQNLNHDAMYWYRQDPGQGLRLIYYSQIVNDFQKGDIAEGYSVSREKKESFPLTVTSAQKNPTAFYLCASSIDPGRGRAYEQYFGPGTRLTVT.

The chain carries TRBV18 and TRBJ2-5; possible D gene TRBD1, 8 bases. Trimming removed 6 bases from V and 5 bases from J, with 19 bases in between. The length of the CDR3 is 15 residues. Germline CDR1 KGHSH, CDR2 LQKENI. CDR3 region: CASSPRQGRVETQYF. CDR3 nucleotide sequence: TGTGCCAGCTCCCCTCGACAGGGGAGGGTCGAGACCCAGTACTTC.